This record concerns one T cell receptor (beta chain) sequence. This clone has just one count. Its antigen specificity is not known. Base quality data are lacking; no much larger clone is found one base away. The entry originates in a study of cytomegalovirus exposure and HLA in healthy donors (dated by TCRdb to the late 2010s). Notes on the research overall: In an earlier analysis of several hundred of the donors, 276 Gb of sequence data and 90 million to 130 million unique TCR beta sequences from 180 million or so T cells were reported. In the later analysis, no new phenotypic data were used to find candidate immune exposures; instead, reliance was placed on TCR beta sequences and their occurrence across donors. The study aimed to test whether signatures of past pathogen exposure could be identified by cataloging public T cell receptors. The study combined high-throughput TCR immunosequencing, statistical association of individual TCRs with disease status, and machine learning to predict cytomegalovirus infection status. The number of donors typed differed by locus, with about 629-630 for A, B, C, DRB1 and DQB1, about 500 for DQA1, 606 for DPA1, and around 460 for DPB1. HLA typing covered class I and class II loci at four-digit resolution. Of the 398 genotyped donors, 81% fell in the genetic ancestry cluster associated with self-reported Caucasian donors. Alongside the repertoire data, information on donor age, sex, ethnicity and CMV serostatus was compiled. An earlier analysis of about 620 of the donors applied high-throughput TCR beta sequencing to assess whether each TCR beta V gene segment acted as functional or pseudogenic. In addition to the first cohort of several hundred subjects, a separate validation cohort of approximately 120 different subjects was used. Among over 350 genotyped donors of the cohort, an average of roughly 240,000 unique TCR beta nucleotide sequences were sequenced per donor, roughly 20% of them non-productive. The study profiled the T cell repertoires of under 850 subjects by immunosequencing and related them to cytomegalovirus serostatus. A later analysis re-examined previously published TCR beta repertoires from 500 to 700 donors and added high-resolution HLA genotyping to investigate patterns of TCR occurrence. Every repertoire in the discovery cohort had been generated on one and the same sequencing platform. Genome-wide SNP genotypes for about 55% of the roughly 670 donors were used in a later genetic analysis, which treated that subset as a discovery cohort. About 320 gigabases of sequencing data and roughly 90 million unique TCR sequences were included in an early release covering under 650 HLA-typed donors. About 5 DR-DQ haplotypes were handled as single units for association and clustering, since linkage in the cohort was strong. On the study overall, not on this receptor specifically: A later analysis reported that several top co-occurrence clusters appeared linked to parvovirus B19, influenza, CMV and Epstein-Barr virus. Three of the identified cytomegalovirus-associated TCR beta chains were confirmed in vitro to be specific for cytomegalovirus antigens. According to a later genetic analysis, donors in an Asian-associated ancestry cluster had fewer N-insertions in productive TCRs than the approximately 700-donor mean. In the study, approximately 160 TCR beta chains were listed as associated with cytomegalovirus. A cluster of highly shared sequence variants was judged likely to represent a technical artifact of the sequencing pipeline. Sequencing depth was assumed to be roughly uniform across donors in the presence/absence analyses, though that assumption may not hold. While some public TCRs were present in many individuals, most TCR sequences turned up only very rarely across donors. In an earlier analysis of roughly 500 of the donors, most TCR beta V segments appeared in productive rearrangements about 87% or about 30% of the time, broadly matching IMGT annotations. A later analysis associated 16,951 TCR beta sequences with specific HLA alleles at a false discovery rate of 0.05. Linkage disequilibrium might explain the correlated functional status among segregating V segments, but an unknown experimental factor could not be ruled out. The cohort was sequenced for TCR beta chains only, and without alpha or paired-chain data the features that could be detected were limited. Because counts were too low, seventeen rarely observed V segments, including chromosome 9 orphons, were left out of the earlier analysis of 500 to 750 of the donors. In a later genetic analysis, a missense DCLRE1C variant was associated with V-gene and J-gene trimming of TCR beta chains, and the association was replicated in an independent cohort. The classifier was reported to diagnose cytomegalovirus status with high specificity and sensitivity in both the original and validation cohorts. For the cohort, immune exposure information was limited to CMV serostatus. Some IMGT-functional V segments, including TRBV6-2 and TRBV6-3, could not be distinguished by the 87-base-pair reads and were therefore excluded. When HLA alleles, especially DR and DQ, strongly co-occurred, TCR associations were difficult to assign to individual alleles. Most CMV-associated TCR beta chains appeared to be HLA-restricted in a later analysis, and the HLA associations seemed to be driven largely by CMV exposure. The authors suggested that the approach could potentially be generalized to other disease states and immunological phenotypes. HLA typing was unavailable for some donors at each locus, so association tests used only the typed subset. According to a later analysis, TCR association rates differed among HLA loci, with DRB1 alleles showing the most associated TCRs and HLA-C alleles showing the fewest. A further reported finding was that TCR beta sequences accurately predicted the HLA-A and HLA-B alleles for most subjects in the first cohort. In a later analysis, HLA-associated TCR beta chains were found to be more clonally expanded and to have lower generation probabilities than equally common non-associated chains.

V was cut back by 8 bases and J by 8 bases, leaving a gap of 15 bases between them. The germline V gene encodes CDR1 MNHNY and CDR2 SVGAGI (reference sequence). CDR3 length: 12 amino acids, cysteine to phenylalanine. Only the CDR3 part of the read is kept: 36 bases, read in frame from the first base. The cohort comprised around 700 healthy bone marrow donors. At the time of sampling, all cohort members were nominally healthy, though unrecorded immune exposures were likely present. The donor was CMV seronegative and was included in the group of 352 seronegative cohort members. A peripheral blood sample was collected from each donor, and TCR beta sequencing was performed on peripheral blood mononuclear cells. Genomic DNA was extracted from the blood cell samples with the Qiagen DNeasy Blood Extraction Kit. Libraries came from the immunoSEQ multiplex PCR assay. For the multiplex PCR, a mixture combining 60 forward primers for TCR Vbeta segments and 13 reverse primers for TCR Jbeta segments was used. A multiplex PCR assay on genomic DNA amplified the CDR3 region of rearranged TCR beta genes. Amplified TCR beta libraries were sequenced as 87-base-pair reads on the Illumina HiSeq System. The paper's processing steps were these. In a later analysis, some 80 million unique TCR beta chains were counted across the 500 to 850 repertoires, and around 10 million of these chains were shared by at least two donors. A nearest-neighbor algorithm error-corrected the raw reads and collapsed the reads into unique sequences, merging closely related sequences to remove PCR and sequencing errors. Alignment of CDR3 sequences to IMGT reference sequences was used to assign V, D and J gene segments. For a sequence to be retained, at least a six-nucleotide match to both a V gene segment and a J gene segment was required. Rearrangements were called productive when the CDR3 lacked stop codons and stayed in frame with V and J; all others were non-productive. Following IMGT convention, CDR3 was defined as the stretch from the second conserved V-encoded cysteine to the conserved J-encoded phenylalanine. Sequences without an unambiguous match to a single V gene segment were excluded from the earlier analysis of several hundred of the donors. An earlier analysis of just under 600 of the donors called V segments functional above 56.7% productive rearrangements and segregating when the between-donor standard deviation exceeded 5%. A statistical classification framework was built to diagnose cytomegalovirus status from the catalog of TCR beta chain sequences. In a later analysis, V and J genes were assigned by comparing TCR nucleotide sequences against IMGT/GENE-DB human TR gene sequences. Using the TCRdist pipeline, a later analysis assigned CDR3 sequences along with most-parsimonious VDJ recombination scenarios. A later analysis defined each TCR beta chain by its CDR3 amino acid sequence plus V-gene family, and excluded reads lacking a unique V-gene family. In a later analysis, 500 to 700 highly shared, low-generation-probability nucleotide sequences were removed to address suspected cross-contamination and a sequencing artifact. In a later analysis, a clonal expansion index was calculated for each public chain from normalized within-repertoire ranks of inferred template counts. In a later analysis, generation probabilities were computed with a VDJ recombination model fitted to out-of-frame rearrangements, and the resulting probabilities were checked against IGoR. A later analysis scored TCR-TCR, TCR-HLA and TCR-CMV co-occurrence with hypergeometric tests, applying a repertoire-size bias correction to TCR pairs. To estimate false discovery rates, a later analysis permuted the HLA or CMV assignments 20 times. In a later analysis, co-occurring TCRs were grouped with DBSCAN, and TCRdist sequence similarity was added when clustering was performed within HLA-allele-positive subsets. For co-occurrence clustering, repertoires with fewer than 30,000 or more than 120,000 public chains were excluded, along with 5 or 6 repertoires with anomalous nucleotide sharing. In its TCRdb copy, this immuneACCESS table keeps in-frame sequences only and misses some clones. Where compared with another copy, unresolved V genes explain less than half of these, and the others have no known cause. V and J calls plus clone size are reproduced from that table; the DNA served to infer D and trimming. Recorded for this sample are some 130,000 clones; around three quarters of them occurred a single time. 1% of the sample is held by the ten biggest clonotypes.

The V and J segments used are TRBV6-6 and TRBJ1-2; perhaps TRBD1 is the D gene, with 5 bases matching. The source is a middle-aged man in good health and CMV-seronegative. The material sequenced was PBMCs. The bases are TGTGCCAGCCAGGGAAGGCTCGAGGGCTACACCTTC. Its translation is CASQGRLEGYTF.